Below, 27 T cell receptor beta chains from the same sample are listed, as sequenced in a study of T cell responses to AZD1222 COVID-19 vaccine. The protocol was immunoSEQ multiplex PCR, while the TCRdb copy is restricted to in-frame clones and leaves out a portion. The sample records roughly 150,000 clones, 90% being singletons. The material sequenced was peripheral blood, taken 28 days after the second AZD1222 dose. These receptors originate from an adult who received the AZD1222 COVID-19 vaccine.

This chain joins TRBV12-3 or TRBV12-4 and TRBJ2-1; D gene unclear. The CDR3 has 12 residues. The V end was cut by 3 bases, the J end by 7 bases, with 7 bases between. The DNA of the CDR3 is TGTGCCAGCAGTTTTCTGGGTAATGAGCAGTTCTTC. Protein product: CASSFLGNEQFF.

This chain uses TRBV6-5 with TRBJ1-1, with TRBD1 matching 7 bases. The CDR3 covers 15 residues. Germline-derived CDR1 and CDR2 are MNHEY and SVGAGI. The J segment lost 1 base and the V segment lost 8 bases, leaving 10 bases of the junction unmatched. Written as DNA, the CDR3 is TGTGCCAGCCTTCGCTCAGGGACAGCGAACACTGAAGCTTTCTTT. Its translation: CASLRSGTANTEAFF.

The CDR3 coding sequence is TGTGCCAGCAGCAACGAGGGTGCGGGCAATCAGCCCCAGCATTTT. It is translated as CASSNEGAGNQPQHF. The chain has TRBV6-5 and TRBJ1-5; D call uncertain. The V end lost 6 bases, the J end lost 2 bases, and 14 bases lay between the germline ends. This CDR3 has 15 residues. CDR1 and CDR2 (germline): MNHEY, SVGAGI.

The chain uses TRBV7-2 and TRBJ2-1, with 14 bases that match TRBD2. This CDR3 has 16 amino acids. After removal of 5 bases from V and 4 bases from J, the junction contained 4 bases not matched to a gene. Germline CDR1 SGHTA, CDR2 FQGNSA. Written as DNA, the CDR3 is TGTGCCAGCAGCCTCGGACTAGCGGGGGGATACAATGAGCAGTTCTTC. This encodes CASSLGLAGGYNEQFF.

The chain has TRBV3-1 (or the pseudogene TRBV3-2) and TRBJ2-5; 9 bases are shared with TRBD2. With 1 base clipped from V and 4 bases from J, the junction kept 13 bases outside the gene matches. This CDR3 contains 18 residues. Germline-derived CDR1 and CDR2 are LGHDT and YNNKEL (reference sequence). The CDR3 protein is CASSQGDRLAGGGETQYF. CDR3 in DNA: TGTGCCAGCAGCCAAGGAGACAGACTCGCGGGAGGGGGAGAGACCCAGTACTTC.

This chain links TRBV5-1 with TRBJ2-7, with D unresolved. There are 17 residues in the CDR3. The ends were cut back, 4 bases at V and 1 base at J, with 21 bases in the middle. Germline-derived CDR1 and CDR2 are SGHRS and YFSETQ. The CDR3 region has the DNA TGCGCCAGCAGCCAACTTGCGGCGGCCCCGCGGTCCTACGAGCAGTACTTC. Residues: CASSQLAAAPRSYEQYF.

This sequence joins TRBV7-3 and TRBJ2-3, with 14 positions matching TRBD2. Germline CDR1 reads SGHTA; CDR2 reads FQGTGA. The CDR3 totals 16 residues. Unmatched junction bases numbered 7, after V lost 6 bases and J lost 5 bases. CDR3: CASRPGGLAGGDTQYF. DNA of the CDR3: TGTGCCAGCAGGCCTGGTGGACTAGCGGGAGGAGATACGCAGTATTTT.

The chain carries TRBV19 and TRBJ2-6; D may be TRBD1 (6 bases). Germline-derived CDR1 and CDR2 are LNHDA and SQIVND (reference sequence). V lost 0 bases and J lost 2, with 8 bases in between. The CDR3 extends over 16 amino acids. CDR3 in DNA: TGTGCCAGTAGTATAGAAAGGACAGCTGGGGCCAACGTCCTGACTTTC. Its translation is CASSIERTAGANVLTF.

This clone occurred once. The chain employs TRBV5-8 and TRBJ2-7; maybe TRBD1 (6 bases). The CDR3 is made up of 13 amino acids. Germline V gene lookup returns CDR1 SGHTS and CDR2 YDEGEE. With 1 base removed from V and 3 bases from J, the gap between germline ends came to 8 bases. The CDR3 coding sequence is TGTGCCAGCAGCTTGACAGGGTACTACGAGCAGTACTTC. Translation: CASSLTGYYEQYF.

The V and J genes are TRBV11-2 and TRBJ1-2; the match to TRBD1 covers 7 bases. Per the germline V gene, CDR1 is SGHAT and CDR2 is FQNNGV. The V segment lost 5 bases and the J segment 4 bases; nucleotides outside the gene matches: 10. This CDR3 region has 15 residues. In DNA form, the CDR3 reads TGTGCCAGCAGCGGGTACAACAGGGGCGGCTATGGCTACACCTTC. Encoded protein: CASSGYNRGGYGYTF.

The chain employs TRBV15 and TRBJ1-5; D is perhaps TRBD1 (6 bases). Germline lookup yields CDR1 LNHNV and CDR2 YYDKDF (reference sequence). V was cut by 5 bases and J by 3 bases, with 14 bases left in between. The CDR3 contains 15 residues. CDR3 nucleotide sequence: TGTGCCACCAGCGAACAGGGCGGCTACAATCAGCCCCAGCATTTT. Its protein product is CATSEQGGYNQPQHF.

The chain recombines TRBV10-3 with TRBJ2-1; TRBD2 matches 13 bases. This CDR3 spans 14 amino acids. V lost 6 bases to trimming and J lost 5 bases; unmatched junction nucleotides: 1. The V gene's germline CDR1 is ENHRY and CDR2 SYGVKD. The CDR3 DNA is TGTGCCATCAGCGGACTAGCGGGGGACAATGAGCAGTTCTTC. Translation: CAISGLAGDNEQFF.

The rearrangement links TRBV27 to TRBJ1-5; D unresolved. The germline V gene has CDR1 MNHEY and CDR2 SMNVEV (reference sequence). This CDR3 is 13 amino acids long. V was cut by 3 bases and J by 2 bases, with 5 bases left in between. This chain's CDR3 is CASSFYGNQPQHF. CDR3 nucleotide sequence: TGTGCCAGCAGTTTCTACGGCAATCAGCCCCAGCATTTT.

The chain is built from TRBV3-1 (or the pseudogene TRBV3-2) and TRBJ2-2; the match to TRBD2 covers 13 bases. The V gene's germline CDR1 is LGHDT and CDR2 YNNKEL (reference sequence). The V gene end was trimmed by 4 bases and the J gene end by 2 bases; junction bases not matched to a gene: 4. The CDR3 sequence is 17 residues long. The CDR3 nucleotides read TGTGCCAGCAGCCGTGGACTAGCGGGGGCCAACACCGGGGAGCTGTTTTTT. Residues: CASSRGLAGANTGELFF.

The chain couples TRBV18 to TRBJ2-1, with D perhaps TRBD2 (6 bases). Looked up from germline, CDR1 is KGHSH and CDR2 is LQKENI. The V end was cut by 8 bases, the J end by 7 bases, with 21 bases between. The length of the CDR3 is 15 residues. CDR3 amino acids: CASPRRAGRLNEQFF. CDR3 bases: TGTGCCAGCCCACGTAGGGCGGGGAGGTTGAATGAGCAGTTCTTC.

V gene TRBV6-9 combines with J gene TRBJ1-5; TRBD1 is a possible D gene (6 bases). The V end lost 6 bases, the J end lost 0 bases, and 18 bases lay between the germline ends. The CDR3 spans 17 residues. Germline V CDR1 and CDR2: MNHGY, SVAAGI. This chain's CDR3 is CASRESGQIYSNQPQHF. The CDR3 DNA is TGTGCCAGCAGAGAATCCGGACAGATCTATAGCAATCAGCCCCAGCATTTT.

The chain couples TRBV28 to TRBJ2-7, with D unresolved. CDR1 MDHEN and CDR2 SYDVKM come from the germline V gene. The V end was cut by 3 bases, the J end by 6 bases, with 18 bases between. The CDR3 spans 15 residues. The CDR3 sequence: CASSFSGLRRVEQYF. CDR3 bases: TGTGCCAGCAGTTTCTCGGGCCTCCGTCGCGTCGAGCAGTACTTC.

The chain carries TRBV7-2 and TRBJ1-2, with TRBD1 as a possible D gene (5 bases). Germline V gives CDR1 SGHTA, CDR2 FQGNSA. CDR3 length equals 14 residues. Trimming shortened V by 1 base and J by 3 bases, and 9 bases separated the two germline ends. The CDR3 DNA is TGTGCCAGCAGCTTAGGGGGGGTAGACTATGGCTACACCTTC. Protein: CASSLGGVDYGYTF.

CDR3 sequence: CASSRGYGTGNTDTQYF. CDR3 nucleotides: TGCGCCAGCAGCCGGGGGTATGGGACAGGGAATACAGATACGCAGTATTTT. This chain links TRBV5-1 with TRBJ2-3, with TRBD1 identical over 9 bases. The J segment lost 3 bases and the V segment lost 4 bases, leaving 12 bases of the junction unmatched. CDR1 and CDR2 (germline): SGHRS, YFSETQ. The CDR3 is 17 amino acids. Filled out from reference TRBV5-1 and TRBJ2-3, the complete variable domain reads KAGVTQTPRYLIKTRGQQVTLSCSPISGHRSVSWYQQTPGQGLQFLFEYFSETQRNKGNFPGRFSGRQFSNSRSEMNVSTLELGDSALYLCASSRGYGTGNTDTQYFGPGTRLTVL.

V usage is TRBV6-5 and J usage is TRBJ2-1, with unresolved D. This CDR3 comprises 13 residues. Germline CDR1 and CDR2: MNHEY and SVGAGI. V lost 5 bases and J lost 6, with 11 bases in between. CDR3 amino acids: CASSTGFFNEQFF. CDR3 DNA: TGTGCCAGCAGTACCGGGTTTTTCAATGAGCAGTTCTTC.

The rearrangement uses TRBV27 and TRBJ1-4; 7 nucleotides line up with TRBD1. There are 14 residues in the CDR3. J was trimmed by 6 bases and V by 5 bases; bases with no gene match: 6. The V gene's germline CDR1 is MNHEY and CDR2 SMNVEV (reference sequence). DNA for the CDR3: TGTGCCAGCAGTCCTCGGACAGGTTATGAAAAACTGTTTTTT. As protein: CASSPRTGYEKLFF.

J is TRBJ1-6 and V is TRBV5-1; no reliable D call. V was pared by 0 bases and J by 9 bases, with 10 bases between. The V gene's germline CDR1 is SGHRS and CDR2 YFSETQ. The CDR3 covers 14 residues. The CDR3 nucleotides read TGCGCCAGCAGCTTGGCCCAGAATGGTTCACCCCTCCACTTT. Translation gives CASSLAQNGSPLHF.

The CDR3 DNA reads TGTGCCAGCGCACAGGAGGGGCCCCAGCATTTT. Protein: CASAQEGPQHF. This chain links TRBV28 with TRBJ1-5; D is possibly TRBD1 (5 bases). V gave up 8 bases and J gave up 9 bases, with 11 bases separating them. CDR1 is MDHEN and CDR2 is SYDVKM in the germline V gene. The CDR3 length is 11 residues.

The chain has TRBV18 and TRBJ1-1; 11 nucleotides match TRBD1. The CDR3 is 17 residues long. Germline V lookup: CDR1 KGHSH, CDR2 LQKENI. Losses at the gene ends were 3 bases for V and 4 bases for J; bases not matched to a gene: 10. DNA of the CDR3: TGTGCCAGCTCACCGAAGGGACAGGGGGAACTTGGCACTGAAGCTTTCTTT. Amino acid sequence: CASSPKGQGELGTEAFF.

Concerning this clone itself: No DNA is shown, since the ends of the CDR3 on it are uncertain; the CDR3 is the one TCRdb lists. This sequence joins TRBV11-2 and TRBJ1-3. CDR1 is SGHAT and CDR2 is FQNNGV in the germline V gene. The CDR3 numbers 17 amino acids, ends counted. CDR3: CASSLAGRRRAGNTIYF.

The chain joins TRBV29-1 to TRBJ1-1; 7 nucleotides align to TRBD1. The CDR3 loop spans 15 amino acids. With 3 bases clipped from V and 5 bases from J, the junction kept 12 bases outside the gene matches. In germline, CDR1 is SQVTM, CDR2 ANQGSEA. The CDR3 reads CSVEPLTGVRTEAFF. The CDR3 DNA reads as TGCAGCGTTGAGCCCCTAACAGGGGTTAGGACTGAAGCTTTCTTT.

V and J are TRBV5-6 and TRBJ2-1; perhaps TRBD1 as D (7 bases). The CDR3 length is 16 residues. V lost 5 bases and J 11 bases, leaving 26 bases between the germline ends. Germline V gives CDR1 SGHDT, CDR2 YYEEEE. DNA for the CDR3: TGTGCCAGCAGGATTTGGGCCGGGACAGTGGAGGGGCAGCAGTTCTTC. This codes for CASRIWAGTVEGQQFF.